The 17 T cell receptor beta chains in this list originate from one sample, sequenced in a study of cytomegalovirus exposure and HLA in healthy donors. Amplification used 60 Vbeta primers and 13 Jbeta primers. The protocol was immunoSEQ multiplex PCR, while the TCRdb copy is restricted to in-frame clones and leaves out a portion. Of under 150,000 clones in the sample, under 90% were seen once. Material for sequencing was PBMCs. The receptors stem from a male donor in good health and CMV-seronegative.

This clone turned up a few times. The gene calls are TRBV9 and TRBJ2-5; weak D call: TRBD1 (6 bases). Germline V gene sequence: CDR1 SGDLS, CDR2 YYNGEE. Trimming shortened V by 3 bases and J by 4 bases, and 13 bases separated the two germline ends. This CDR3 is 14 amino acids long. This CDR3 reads CASSASQGRETQYF. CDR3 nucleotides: TGTGCCAGCAGCGCTTCACAGGGACGAGAGACCCAGTACTTC.

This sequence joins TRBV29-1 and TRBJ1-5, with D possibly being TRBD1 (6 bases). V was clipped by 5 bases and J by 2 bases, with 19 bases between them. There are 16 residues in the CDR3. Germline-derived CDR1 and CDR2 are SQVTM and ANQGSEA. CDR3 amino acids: CSVPRQAVFGNQPQHF. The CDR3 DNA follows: TGCAGCGTTCCCCGACAGGCGGTATTTGGCAATCAGCCCCAGCATTTT.

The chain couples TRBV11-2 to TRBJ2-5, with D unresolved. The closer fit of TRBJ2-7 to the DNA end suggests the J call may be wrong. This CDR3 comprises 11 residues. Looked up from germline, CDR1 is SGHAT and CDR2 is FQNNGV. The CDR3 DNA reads TGTGCCAGCAGCCATACCTACGAGCAGTACTTC. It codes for CASSHTYEQYF.

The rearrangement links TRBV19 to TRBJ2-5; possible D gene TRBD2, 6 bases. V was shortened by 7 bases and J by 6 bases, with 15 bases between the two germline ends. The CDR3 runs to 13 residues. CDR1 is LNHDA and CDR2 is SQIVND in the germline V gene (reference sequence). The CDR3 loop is CASTSEGLKTQYF. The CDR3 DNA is TGTGCCAGTACCTCCGAGGGACTGAAGACCCAGTACTTC.

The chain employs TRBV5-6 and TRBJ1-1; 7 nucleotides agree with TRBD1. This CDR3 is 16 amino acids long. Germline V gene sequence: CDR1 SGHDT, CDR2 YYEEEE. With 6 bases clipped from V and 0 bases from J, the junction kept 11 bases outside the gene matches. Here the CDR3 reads CASIEGGGQMNTEAFF. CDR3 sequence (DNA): TGTGCCAGCATCGAAGGAGGGGGACAGATGAACACTGAAGCTTTCTTT.

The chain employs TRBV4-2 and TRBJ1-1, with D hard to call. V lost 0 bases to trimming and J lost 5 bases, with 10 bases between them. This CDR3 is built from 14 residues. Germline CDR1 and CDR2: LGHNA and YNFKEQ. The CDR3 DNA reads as TGTGCCAGCAGCCAAGACCAGGCCTGGACTGAAGCTTTCTTT. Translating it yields CASSQDQAWTEAFF.

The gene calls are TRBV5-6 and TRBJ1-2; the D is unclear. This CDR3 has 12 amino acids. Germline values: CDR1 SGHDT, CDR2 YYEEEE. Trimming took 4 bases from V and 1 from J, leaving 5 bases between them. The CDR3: CASSVLNYGYTF. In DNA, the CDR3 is TGTGCCAGCAGCGTACTTAACTATGGCTACACCTTC.

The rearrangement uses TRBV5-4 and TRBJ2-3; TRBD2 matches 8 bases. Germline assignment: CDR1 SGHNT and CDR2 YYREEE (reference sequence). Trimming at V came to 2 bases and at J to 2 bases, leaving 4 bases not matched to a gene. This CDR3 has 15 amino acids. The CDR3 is CASSFLAGFTDTQYF. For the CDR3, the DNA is TGTGCCAGCAGCTTTCTAGCGGGTTTCACAGATACGCAGTATTTT.

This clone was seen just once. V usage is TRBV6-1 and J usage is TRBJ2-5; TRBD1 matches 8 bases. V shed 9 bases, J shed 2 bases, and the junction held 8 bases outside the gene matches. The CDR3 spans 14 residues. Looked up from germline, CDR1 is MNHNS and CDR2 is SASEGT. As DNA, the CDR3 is TGTGCCAGTCAACGGGACAGGTTTCAAGAGACCCAGTACTTC. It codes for CASQRDRFQETQYF.

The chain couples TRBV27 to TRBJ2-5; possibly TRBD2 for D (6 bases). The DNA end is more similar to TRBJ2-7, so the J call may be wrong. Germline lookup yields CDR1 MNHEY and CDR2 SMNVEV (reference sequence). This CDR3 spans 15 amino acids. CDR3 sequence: CASSPQAGGTYEQYF. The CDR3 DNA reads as TGTGCCAGCAGTCCGCAAGCGGGTGGTACCTACGAGCAGTACTTC.

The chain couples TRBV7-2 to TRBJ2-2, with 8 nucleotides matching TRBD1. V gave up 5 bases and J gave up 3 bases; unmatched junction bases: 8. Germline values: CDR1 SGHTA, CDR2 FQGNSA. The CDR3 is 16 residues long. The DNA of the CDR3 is TGTGCCAGCAGCAGATTTGGACAGGGTGACACCGGGGAGCTGTTTTTT. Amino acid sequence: CASSRFGQGDTGELFF.

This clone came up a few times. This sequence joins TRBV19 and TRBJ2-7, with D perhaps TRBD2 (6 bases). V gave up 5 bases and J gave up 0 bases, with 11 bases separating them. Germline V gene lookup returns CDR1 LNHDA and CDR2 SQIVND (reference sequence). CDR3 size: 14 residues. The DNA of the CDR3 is TGTGCCAGTAGTTTAGCGGTGAGCTCCTACGAGCAGTACTTC. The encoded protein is CASSLAVSSYEQYF.

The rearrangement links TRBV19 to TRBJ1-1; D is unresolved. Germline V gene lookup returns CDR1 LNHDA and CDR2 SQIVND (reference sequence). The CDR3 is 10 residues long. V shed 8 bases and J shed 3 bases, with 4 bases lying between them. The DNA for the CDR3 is TGTGCCAGTCGGGACACTGAAGCTTTCTTT. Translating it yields CASRDTEAFF.

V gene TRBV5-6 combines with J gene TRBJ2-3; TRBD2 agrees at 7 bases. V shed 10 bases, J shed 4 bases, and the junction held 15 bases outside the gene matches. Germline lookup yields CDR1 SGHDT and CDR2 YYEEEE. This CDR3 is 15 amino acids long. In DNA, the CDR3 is TGTGCCTTCGAGGATTCGGGGGGTCGGGCAGATACGCAGTATTTT. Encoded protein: CAFEDSGGRADTQYF.

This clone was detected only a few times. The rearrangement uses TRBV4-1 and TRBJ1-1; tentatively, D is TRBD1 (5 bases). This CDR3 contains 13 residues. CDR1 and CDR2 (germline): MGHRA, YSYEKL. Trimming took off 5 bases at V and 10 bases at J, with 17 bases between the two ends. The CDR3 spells CASSLDTPWGAFF. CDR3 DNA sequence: TGCGCCAGCAGCTTGGACACTCCATGGGGAGCTTTCTTT.

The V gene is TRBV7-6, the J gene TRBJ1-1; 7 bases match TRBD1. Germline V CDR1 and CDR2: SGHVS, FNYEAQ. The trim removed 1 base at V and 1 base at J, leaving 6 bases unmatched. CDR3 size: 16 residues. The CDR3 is CASSLGQGRWNTEAFF. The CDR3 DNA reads TGTGCCAGCAGCTTAGGACAGGGAAGATGGAACACTGAAGCTTTCTTT.

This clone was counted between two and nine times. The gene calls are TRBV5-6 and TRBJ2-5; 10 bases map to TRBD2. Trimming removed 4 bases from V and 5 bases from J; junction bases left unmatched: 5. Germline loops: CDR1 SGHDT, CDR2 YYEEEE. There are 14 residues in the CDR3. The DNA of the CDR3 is TGTGCCAGCAGCCTAGCGGGAGTATCGGAGACCCAGTACTTC. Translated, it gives CASSLAGVSETQYF.